The 15 T cell receptor beta chains reported below all come from one sample, sequenced in a study of T cell responses to AZD1222 COVID-19 vaccine. Measured with immunoSEQ multiplex PCR; TCRdb has only the in-frame clones, and not every one. The sample gives roughly 67,000 clones, 88% of which show up once; less than 20% is in the top ten. The sample in question was peripheral blood, obtained on day 0 of AZD1222 vaccination. Source of these receptors: an adult in good health.

The rearrangement uses TRBV3-1 (or the pseudogene TRBV3-2) and TRBJ2-5; D is ambiguous. The CDR3 contains 13 residues. Trimming shortened V by 5 bases and J by 3 bases, and 10 bases separated the two germline ends. Germline CDR1 and CDR2: LGHDT and YNNKEL (reference sequence). The CDR3: CASSGRGEETQYF. DNA of the CDR3: TGTGCCAGCAGCGGCCGAGGTGAAGAGACCCAGTACTTC.

The genes are TRBV19 and TRBJ2-2; D is ambiguous. Germline CDR1 reads LNHDA; CDR2 reads SQIVND (reference sequence). Trimming removed 4 bases from V and 3 bases from J, with 3 bases in between. This CDR3 has 12 residues. The CDR3 bases are TGTGCCAGTAGTAAAGACACCGGGGAGCTGTTTTTT. Translating it yields CASSKDTGELFF. Looking up the rest from reference TRBV19 and TRBJ2-2 gives the full variable domain: DGGITQSPKYLFRKEGQNVTLSCEQNLNHDAMYWYRQDPGQGLRLIYYSQIVNDFQKGDIAEGYSVSREKKESFPLTVTSAQKNPTAFYLCASSKDTGELFFGEGSRLTVL.

CDR3 nucleotide sequence: TGTGCCAGCAGCTTGAAATCAGGGCCGACTAACTATGGCTACACCTTC. Protein sequence: CASSLKSGPTNYGYTF. This rearrangement joins TRBV5-4 to TRBJ1-2; weak D call: TRBD1 (5 bases). The CDR3 loop spans 16 amino acids. The germline V and J ends were trimmed by 1 base and 0 bases, with 13 bases remaining between them. Looked up from germline, CDR1 is SGHNT and CDR2 is YYREEE (reference sequence). Combining the CDR3 with reference TRBV5-4 and TRBJ1-2 gives the whole variable domain ETGVTQSPTHLIKTRGQQVTLRCSSQSGHNTVSWYQQALGQGPQFIFQYYREEENGRGNFPPRFSGLQFPNYSSELNVNALELDDSALYLCASSLKSGPTNYGYTFGSGTRLTVV.

The chain joins TRBV25-1 to TRBJ2-3; 10 nucleotides match TRBD1. This CDR3 comprises 14 residues. Germline lookup yields CDR1 MGHDK and CDR2 SYGVNS. J lost 4 bases, V lost 6 bases, and 4 bases had no gene match. The CDR3: CASRDRGRADTQYF. The DNA for the CDR3 is TGTGCCAGCAGAGACAGGGGGCGCGCAGATACGCAGTATTTT.

This chain links TRBV12-3 or TRBV12-4 with TRBJ2-3; D gene unclear. The CDR3 runs 13 residues. Trimming took off 3 bases at V and 2 bases at J, with 6 bases between the two ends. CDR3 residues: CASSFGPTDTQYF. The CDR3 DNA reads TGTGCCAGCAGTTTTGGCCCCACAGATACGCAGTATTTT.

The sample holds one count of this clone. The genes are TRBV5-1 and TRBJ1-2, with no clear D. The CDR3 runs 16 residues. The V end was cut by 4 bases, the J end by 0 bases, with 16 bases between. The V gene's germline CDR1 is SGHRS and CDR2 YFSETQ. In nucleotides, the CDR3 is TGCGCCAGCAGCCCCCGGGTTTCATCCGCTAACTATGGCTACACCTTC. It codes for CASSPRVSSANYGYTF.

V gene TRBV15 combines with J gene TRBJ2-7, with D possibly matching TRBD2 (7 bases). V lost 5 bases, J lost 4 bases, and 18 bases lay in between. In germline, CDR1 is LNHNV, CDR2 YYDKDF (reference sequence). The CDR3 runs to 15 residues. CDR3 DNA sequence: TGTGCCACCAGCCTGAGGGGGGGCCTTAAATACGAGCAGTACTTC. This translates into CATSLRGGLKYEQYF. The complete variable domain, with remaining parts taken from reference TRBV15 and TRBJ2-7, reads DAMVIQNPRYQVTQFGKPVTLSCSQTLNHNVMYWYQQKSSQAPKLLFHYYDKDFNNEADTPDNFQSRRPNTSFCFLDIRSPGLGDTAMYLCATSLRGGLKYEQYFGPGTRLTVT.

The J gene is TRBJ2-2, the V gene TRBV24-1; 9 bases line up with TRBD2. V lost 3 bases and J lost 0; bases outside the gene matches: 7. The CDR3 has 18 amino acids. CDR1 is KGHDR and CDR2 is SFDVKD in the germline V gene. The CDR3 region is CATSDPPGTSTNTGELFF. As DNA, the CDR3 is TGTGCCACCAGTGATCCTCCAGGGACTAGCACGAACACCGGGGAGCTGTTTTTT.

V usage is TRBV28 and J usage is TRBJ2-7; D possibly corresponds to TRBD2 (6 bases). The V gene lost 4 bases and the J gene lost 6 bases, with 19 bases spanning the gap. The CDR3 runs 15 residues. CDR1 and CDR2 (germline): MDHEN, SYDVKM. For the CDR3, the DNA is TGTGCCAGCAGTTCCCCGGGACTCCCCCCCTTCGAGCAGTACTTC. Protein product: CASSSPGLPPFEQYF.

To note about this clone: A junction boundary mismatches the germline segment, possibly from a read error. The chain uses TRBV7-2 and TRBJ2-1; TRBD2 is a possible D gene (5 bases). Germline V gene sequence: CDR1 SGHTA, CDR2 FQGNSA. This CDR3 has 14 residues. CDR3 loop: CASSLAGLLNEQFF. As DNA, the CDR3 is TGTGCCAGCAGCCTAGCTGGACTGCTCAATGAGCAGTTCTTC.

This clone has more than one count but fewer than ten. The rearrangement uses TRBV28 and TRBJ1-5; 10 bases agree with TRBD1. Germline lookup yields CDR1 MDHEN and CDR2 SYDVKM. The junction had 11 bases not matched to a gene; V was cut back by 6 bases and J by 3 bases. The CDR3 is made up of 17 amino acids. CDR3 nucleotide sequence: TGTGCCAGCAGCGAGTGGGACAGGGGATTATTCAATCAGCCCCAGCATTTT. Its protein is CASSEWDRGLFNQPQHF.

The rearrangement joins TRBV6-1 to TRBJ1-5; D not resolved. Trimming removed 6 bases at V and 5 bases at J, with 11 bases between. Germline V gives CDR1 MNHNS, CDR2 SASEGT. The CDR3 runs 13 residues. The CDR3 DNA reads as TGTGCCAGCAGCTACGATTCGGATCAGCCCCAGCATTTT. Its translation: CASSYDSDQPQHF.

The chain links TRBV9 to TRBJ1-6; D perhaps matches TRBD1 (6 bases). Trimming stripped 0 bases from V and 9 bases from J, with 10 bases between. The CDR3 totals 14 residues. The V gene's germline CDR1 is SGDLS and CDR2 YYNGEE. The CDR3 bases are TGTGCCAGCAGCGTAGGTTCAGGGGTTTCACCCCTCCACTTT. Translation gives CASSVGSGVSPLHF.

The chain has TRBV7-3 and TRBJ2-1; D is uncertain. V was pared by 5 bases and J by 3 bases, with 11 bases between. CDR1 SGHTA and CDR2 FQGTGA come from the germline V gene. CDR3 size: 14 residues. CDR3 sequence: CASSKDASYNEQFF. The CDR3 bases are TGTGCCAGCAGCAAGGACGCGAGCTACAATGAGCAGTTCTTC.

The V and J genes are TRBV9 and TRBJ2-1; D is tentatively TRBD1 or TRBD2 (5 bases each). CDR3 length: 13 residues. Trimming removed 0 bases from V and 7 bases from J, with 8 bases in between. Germline CDR1 and CDR2: SGDLS and YYNGEE. The CDR3 spells CASSVVWGNEQFF. For the CDR3, the DNA is TGTGCCAGCAGCGTAGTTTGGGGGAATGAGCAGTTCTTC.